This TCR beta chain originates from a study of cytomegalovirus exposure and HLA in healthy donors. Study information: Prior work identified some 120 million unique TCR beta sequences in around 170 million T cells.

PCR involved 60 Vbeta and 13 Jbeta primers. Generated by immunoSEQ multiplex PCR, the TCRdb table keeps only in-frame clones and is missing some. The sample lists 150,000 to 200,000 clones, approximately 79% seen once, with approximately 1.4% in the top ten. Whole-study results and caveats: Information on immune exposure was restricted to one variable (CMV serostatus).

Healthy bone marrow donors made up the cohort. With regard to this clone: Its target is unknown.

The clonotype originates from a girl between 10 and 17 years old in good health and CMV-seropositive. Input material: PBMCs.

CDR3 in DNA: TGTGCCAGCTCACCGACTAGCGGGGGGGGTTTTGAGCAGTTCTTC. Translating gives CASSPTSGGGFEQFF. This chain connects TRBV18 to TRBJ2-1; 14 bases align to TRBD2. The CDR3 consists of 15 residues. Germline V gene sequence: CDR1 KGHSH, CDR2 LQKENI. Trimming cost V 3 bases and J 9 bases; bases outside gene matches: 4.